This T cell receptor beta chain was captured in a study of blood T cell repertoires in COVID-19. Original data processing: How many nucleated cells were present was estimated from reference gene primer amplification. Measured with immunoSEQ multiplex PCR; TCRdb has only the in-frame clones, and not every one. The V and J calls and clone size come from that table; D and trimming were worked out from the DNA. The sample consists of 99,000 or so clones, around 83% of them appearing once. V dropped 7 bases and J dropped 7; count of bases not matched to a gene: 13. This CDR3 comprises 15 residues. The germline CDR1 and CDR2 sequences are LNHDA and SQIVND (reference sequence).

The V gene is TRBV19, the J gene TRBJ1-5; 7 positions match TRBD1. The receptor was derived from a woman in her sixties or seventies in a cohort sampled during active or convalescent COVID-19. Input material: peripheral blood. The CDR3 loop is CASTSGGGGWQPQHF. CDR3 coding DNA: TGTGCCAGTACCTCAGGGGGTGGCGGGTGGCAGCCCCAGCATTTT.